This T cell receptor (beta chain) came from a study of Graves' ophthalmopathy and Graves' hyperthyroidism. Notes on the study in general: Also, most clonotypes expanded in the thyroid above 0.001 frequency appeared in blood.

This clonotype was detected ten times or more. Its antigen remains unidentified. From RNA, the CDR3 regions of TCR beta chains were amplified and sequenced. First-round RT-PCR relied on HTBI primers, and a second-round multiplex PCR came next. MiXCR was run by TCRdb on the multiplex PCR reads, yielding one entry per CDR3 protein. The sample records 1 million to 1.3 million distinct CDR3 sequences, about two fifths being singletons. V was shortened by 4 bases and J by 1 base, with 13 bases between the two germline ends. CDR3 length equals 15 residues. Germline lookup yields CDR1 MGHRA and CDR2 YSYEKL. The receptor comes from an adult man with Graves' hyperthyroidism. Sequencing was carried out using peripheral blood or thyroid tissue (not recorded which). The genes are TRBV4-1 and TRBJ1-1; D unclear. The CDR3 DNA follows: TGCGCCAGCAGCCGTGGCCCGGAGAAGAACACTGAAGCTTTCTTT. The encoded protein is CASSRGPEKNTEAFF.